The 8 T cell receptor beta chains given below trace back to one sample, sequenced in a study of T-cell reconstitution after alpha-beta-depleted transplantation in children. Unique molecular identifiers were incorporated during preparation of the TCRbeta library. TCRdb analysed the PCR reads with MiXCR anew, one entry per CDR3 protein. The table shows 500,000 to 600,000 distinct CDR3 sequences, with 25% to 30% occurring only once. The starting material was PBMCs, obtained before TCRalphabeta/CD19-depleted stem cell transplant. These receptors came from a boy under two years old with Wiskott-Aldrich syndrome, due to receive a stem cell transplant.

This chain joins TRBV5-1 and TRBJ1-4; perhaps TRBD1 as D (6 bases). The V gene lost 0 bases and the J gene lost 1 base, with 10 bases spanning the gap. This CDR3 comprises 16 residues. Germline values: CDR1 SGHRS, CDR2 YFSETQ. CDR3 region: CASSLVPRGTNEKLFF. CDR3 coding DNA: TGCGCCAGCAGCTTGGTCCCCAGGGGAACTAATGAAAAACTGTTTTTT.

This chain links TRBV27 with TRBJ2-7; D gene unclear. The CDR3 spans 14 residues. The germline gives CDR1 MNHEY, CDR2 SMNVEV (reference sequence). Trimming pared 0 bases from V and 1 base from J, leaving 7 bases between. CDR3 sequence reads: CASSLSLRSYEQYF. The CDR3 DNA follows: TGTGCCAGCAGTTTATCCCTTCGGTCCTACGAGCAGTACTTC.

The chain joins TRBV5-5 to TRBJ1-5; D is uncertain. V lost 4 bases and J lost 0, with 11 bases in between. The germline CDR1 and CDR2 sequences are SGHKS and YYEKEE (reference sequence). This CDR3 contains 15 residues. The CDR3 reads CASSPTPLSNQPQHF. CDR3 coding DNA: TGTGCCAGCAGCCCGACACCGCTTAGCAATCAGCCCCAGCATTTT.

This clonotype was seen a few times. V gene TRBV4-1 combines with J gene TRBJ1-5; possibly TRBD1 for D (6 bases). CDR1 is MGHRA, CDR2 YSYEKL, per germline. The CDR3 is 16 residues long. V was cut by 4 bases and J by 2 bases, with 15 bases left in between. The CDR3 DNA sequence: TGCGCCAGCAGCCTCGAAACAGGGAAGCGCAATCAGCCCCAGCATTTT. Amino acids: CASSLETGKRNQPQHF.

This clonotype has just a few counts. The genes are TRBV4-1 and TRBJ2-3; 10 nucleotides match TRBD2. The CDR3 extends over 16 amino acids. Germline lookup yields CDR1 MGHRA and CDR2 YSYEKL. Trimming cost V 6 bases and J 6 bases; bases outside gene matches: 12. The CDR3 region has the DNA TGCGCCAGCAGGACTAGCGGGCTCCTTGAGTCGGATACGCAGTATTTT. This encodes CASRTSGLLESDTQYF.

The chain is built from TRBV29-1 and TRBJ2-3; D is undetermined. The V gene's germline CDR1 is SQVTM and CDR2 ANQGSEA. The V end lost 7 bases, the J end lost 2 bases, and 13 bases lay between the germline ends. The CDR3 is 13 amino acids. CDR3 coding DNA: TGCAGCGGGCGGCACCAGATCACAGATACGCAGTATTTT. Its translation is CSGRHQITDTQYF.

The rearrangement uses TRBV6-5 and TRBJ2-7; D remains unclear. V shed 2 bases and J shed 3 bases, with 11 bases lying between them. This CDR3 has 14 residues. CDR1 MNHEY and CDR2 SVGAGI come from the germline V gene. The CDR3 DNA reads TGTGCCAGCAGTTACAAAGGACGTGACTACGAGCAGTACTTC. The encoded protein is CASSYKGRDYEQYF.

This clonotype was observed a handful of times. The chain recombines TRBV5-5 with TRBJ2-7; tentative D call: TRBD2 (5 bases). Germline-derived CDR1 and CDR2 are SGHKS and YYEKEE (reference sequence). V was pared by 0 bases and J by 4 bases, with 11 bases between. The length of the CDR3 is 14 residues. CDR3 sequence: CASSLVASWYEQYF. CDR3 nucleotide sequence: TGTGCCAGCAGCTTGGTGGCTAGCTGGTACGAGCAGTACTTC.